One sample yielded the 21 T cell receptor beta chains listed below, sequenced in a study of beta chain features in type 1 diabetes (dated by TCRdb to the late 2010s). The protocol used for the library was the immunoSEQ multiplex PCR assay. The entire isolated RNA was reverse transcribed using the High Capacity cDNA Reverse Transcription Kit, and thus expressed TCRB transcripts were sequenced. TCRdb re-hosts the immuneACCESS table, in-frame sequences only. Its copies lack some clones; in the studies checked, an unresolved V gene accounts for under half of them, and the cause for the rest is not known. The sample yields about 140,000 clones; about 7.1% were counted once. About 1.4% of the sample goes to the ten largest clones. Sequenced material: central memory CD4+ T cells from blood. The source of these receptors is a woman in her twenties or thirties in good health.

CDR3 in amino acids: CASSRTSGSHNEQFF. The CDR3 nucleotides read TGTGCCAGCAGCCGGACTAGCGGGAGCCACAATGAGCAGTTCTTC. The chain uses TRBV7-3 and TRBJ2-1, with 13 bases identical to TRBD2. The CDR3 length is 15 residues. Trimming at V came to 5 bases and at J to 5 bases, leaving 3 bases not matched to a gene. Germline V lookup: CDR1 SGHTA, CDR2 FQGTGA. Full variable domain (missing parts from reference TRBV7-3 and TRBJ2-1): GAGVSQTPSNKVTEKGKYVELRCDPISGHTALYWYRQSLGQGPEFLIYFQGTGAADDSGLPNDRFFAVRPEGSVSTLKIQRTERGDSAVYLCASSRTSGSHNEQFFGPGTRLTVL.

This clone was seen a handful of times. CDR3 coding DNA: TGTGCCAGCAGCTTAAATCTAGGAGAGACCCAGTACTTC. Encoded protein: CASSLNLGETQYF. The rearrangement uses TRBV7-9 and TRBJ2-5; D ambiguous. Trimming pared 2 bases from V and 4 bases from J, leaving 8 bases between. The CDR3 length is 13 residues. Germline CDR1 is SEHNR and CDR2 is FQNEAQ (reference sequence).

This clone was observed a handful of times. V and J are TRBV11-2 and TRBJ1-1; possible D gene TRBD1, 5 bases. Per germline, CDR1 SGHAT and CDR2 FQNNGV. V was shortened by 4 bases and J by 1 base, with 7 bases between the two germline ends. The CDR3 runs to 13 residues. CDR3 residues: CASSSQGNTEAFF. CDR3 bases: TGTGCCAGCAGCTCCCAGGGGAACACTGAAGCTTTCTTT.

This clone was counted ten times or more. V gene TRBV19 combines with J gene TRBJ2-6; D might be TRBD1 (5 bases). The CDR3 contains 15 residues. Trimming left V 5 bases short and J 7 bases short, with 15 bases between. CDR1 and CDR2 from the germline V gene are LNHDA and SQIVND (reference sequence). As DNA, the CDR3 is TGTGCCAGTAGTGGTCGGCAGGGTGGTGCCAACGTCCTGACTTTC. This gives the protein CASSGRQGGANVLTF.

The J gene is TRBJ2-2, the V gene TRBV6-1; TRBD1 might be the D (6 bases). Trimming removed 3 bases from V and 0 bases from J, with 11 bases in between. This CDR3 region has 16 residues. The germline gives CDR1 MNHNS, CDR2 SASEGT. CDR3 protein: CASSEAGAANTGELFF. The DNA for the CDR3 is TGTGCCAGCAGTGAGGCAGGGGCTGCGAACACCGGGGAGCTGTTTTTT.

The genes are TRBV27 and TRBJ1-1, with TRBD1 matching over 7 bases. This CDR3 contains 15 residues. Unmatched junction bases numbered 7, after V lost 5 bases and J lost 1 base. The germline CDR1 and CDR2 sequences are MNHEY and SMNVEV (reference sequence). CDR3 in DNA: TGTGCCAGCAGTCCTGGACAGGAATCGAACACTGAAGCTTTCTTT. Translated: CASSPGQESNTEAFF.

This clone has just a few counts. The CDR3 reads CASSRTEYNEQFF. CDR3 nucleotide sequence: TGTGCCAGCAGTAGGACAGAGTACAATGAGCAGTTCTTC. The gene calls are TRBV6-5 and TRBJ2-1, with a weak D call TRBD1 (6 bases). The CDR3 runs 13 residues. CDR1 MNHEY and CDR2 SVGAGI come from the germline V gene. V was shortened by 5 bases and J by 4 bases, with 9 bases between the two germline ends.

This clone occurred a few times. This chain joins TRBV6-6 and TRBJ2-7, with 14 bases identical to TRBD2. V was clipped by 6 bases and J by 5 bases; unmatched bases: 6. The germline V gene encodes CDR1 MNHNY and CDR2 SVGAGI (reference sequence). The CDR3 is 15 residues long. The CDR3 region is CASSPGLAGENEQYF. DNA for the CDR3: TGTGCCAGCAGCCCGGGACTAGCGGGAGAAAACGAGCAGTACTTC.

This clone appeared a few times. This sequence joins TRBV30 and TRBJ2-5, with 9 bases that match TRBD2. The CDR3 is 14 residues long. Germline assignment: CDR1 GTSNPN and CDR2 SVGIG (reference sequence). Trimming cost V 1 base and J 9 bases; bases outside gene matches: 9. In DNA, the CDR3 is TGTGCCTGGAGTGCTAGCGGGAATAAGAGACCCCAGTACTTC. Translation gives CAWSASGNKRPQYF.

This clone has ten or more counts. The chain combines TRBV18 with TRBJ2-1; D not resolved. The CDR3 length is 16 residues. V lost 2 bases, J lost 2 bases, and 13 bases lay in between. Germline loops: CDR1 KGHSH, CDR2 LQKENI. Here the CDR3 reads CASSPFSGTAYNEQFF. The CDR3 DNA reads TGTGCCAGCTCACCATTTTCAGGCACTGCCTACAATGAGCAGTTCTTC. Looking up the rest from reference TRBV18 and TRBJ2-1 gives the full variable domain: NAGVMQNPRHLVRRRGQEARLRCSPMKGHSHVYWYRQLPEEGLKFMVYLQKENIIDESGMPKERFSAEFPKEGPSILRIQQVVRGDSAAYFCASSPFSGTAYNEQFFGPGTRLTVL.

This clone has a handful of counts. CDR3 sequence: CASSRGEGTPYEQYF. The CDR3 DNA reads TGTGCCAGCAGCCGTGGGGAGGGAACCCCCTACGAGCAGTACTTC. The chain has TRBV4-2 and TRBJ2-7; TRBD2 aligns across 7 bases. CDR1 and CDR2 from the germline V gene are LGHNA and YNFKEQ. The CDR3 runs to 15 residues. The trim removed 4 bases at V and 2 bases at J, leaving 8 bases unmatched.

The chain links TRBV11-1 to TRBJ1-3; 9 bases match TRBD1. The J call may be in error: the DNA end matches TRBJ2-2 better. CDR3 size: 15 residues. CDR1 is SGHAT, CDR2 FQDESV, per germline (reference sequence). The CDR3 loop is CASSPDRGFTGELFF. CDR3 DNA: TGTGCCAGCAGCCCGGACAGGGGCTTCACCGGGGAGCTGTTTTTT.

CDR3 protein: CASSQSNQPQHF. In DNA, the CDR3 is TGTGCCAGCAGTCAAAGCAATCAGCCCCAGCATTTT. The chain uses TRBV2 and TRBJ1-5; unclear D gene. Germline-derived CDR1 and CDR2 are SNHLY and FYNNEI. The CDR3 covers 12 residues. Trimming shortened V by 5 bases and J by 1 base, and 3 bases separated the two germline ends.

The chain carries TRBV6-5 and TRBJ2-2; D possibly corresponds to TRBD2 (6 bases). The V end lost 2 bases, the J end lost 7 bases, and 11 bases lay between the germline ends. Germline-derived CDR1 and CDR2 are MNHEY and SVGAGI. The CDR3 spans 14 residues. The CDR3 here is CASSYGGYNGELFF. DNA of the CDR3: TGTGCCAGCAGTTACGGGGGGTACAACGGGGAGCTGTTTTTT.

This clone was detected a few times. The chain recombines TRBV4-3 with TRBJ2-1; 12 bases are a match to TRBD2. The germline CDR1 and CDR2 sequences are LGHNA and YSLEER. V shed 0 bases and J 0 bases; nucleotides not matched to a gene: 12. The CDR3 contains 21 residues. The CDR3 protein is CASSQESVGTSGWGSYNEQFF. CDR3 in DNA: TGCGCCAGCAGCCAAGAGTCGGTGGGGACTAGCGGGTGGGGCTCCTACAATGAGCAGTTCTTC.

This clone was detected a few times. DNA of the CDR3: TGCAGCGTTGAATCACTCCTCGACTACCCCGCGGAGACCCAGTACTTC. It yields the protein CSVESLLDYPAETQYF. The V call is TRBV29-1, the J call TRBJ2-5; tentatively, D is TRBD2 (5 bases). Trimming left V 2 bases short and J 5 bases short, with 21 bases between. Germline CDR1 reads SQVTM; CDR2 reads ANQGSEA. CDR3 length: 16 residues.

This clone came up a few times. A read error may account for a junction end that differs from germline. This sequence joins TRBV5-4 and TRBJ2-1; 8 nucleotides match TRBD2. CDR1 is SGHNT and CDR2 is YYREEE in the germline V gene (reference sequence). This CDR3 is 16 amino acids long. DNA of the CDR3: TGCGCCAGCAGCCAAGACCTAGCGGGCCTCTGGAATGAGCAGTTCTTC. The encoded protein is CASSQDLAGLWNEQFF.

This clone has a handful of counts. The CDR3: CASRWGYSEQFF. DNA of the CDR3: TGTGCCAGCAGATGGGGCTACTCAGAGCAGTTCTTC. The V call is TRBV7-2, the J call TRBJ2-1; the D gene is possibly TRBD1 (5 bases). Germline CDR1 SGHTA, CDR2 FQGNSA. The V end was cut by 6 bases, the J end by 10 bases, with 13 bases between. This CDR3 region has 12 residues.

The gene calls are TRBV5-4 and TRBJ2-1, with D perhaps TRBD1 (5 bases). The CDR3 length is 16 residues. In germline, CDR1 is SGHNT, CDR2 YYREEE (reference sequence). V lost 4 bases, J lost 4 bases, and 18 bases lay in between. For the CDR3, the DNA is TGTGCCAGCAGCGATATTACTTCAAGGGGTTACAATGAGCAGTTCTTC. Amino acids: CASSDITSRGYNEQFF.

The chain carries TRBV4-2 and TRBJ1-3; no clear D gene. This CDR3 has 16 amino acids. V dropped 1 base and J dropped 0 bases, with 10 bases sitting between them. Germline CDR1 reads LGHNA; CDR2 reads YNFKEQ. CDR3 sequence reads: CASSQVGSGSGNTIYF. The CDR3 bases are TGTGCCAGCAGCCAAGTGGGCAGTGGCTCTGGAAACACCATATATTTT.

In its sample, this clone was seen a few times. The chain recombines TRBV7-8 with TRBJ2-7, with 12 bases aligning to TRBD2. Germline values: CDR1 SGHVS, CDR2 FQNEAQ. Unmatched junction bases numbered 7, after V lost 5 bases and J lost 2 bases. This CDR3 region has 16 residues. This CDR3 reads CASSLMTSGGPYEQYF. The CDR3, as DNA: TGTGCCAGCAGCCTAATGACTAGCGGGGGCCCCTACGAGCAGTACTTC.